The present entry profiles one T cell receptor (beta chain) with its context. The data belong to a study of blood T cell repertoires in COVID-19. For the study at large: Nucleic acid was either cDNA or gDNA, and it came from T cells, B-cell-depleted T cells, or PBMCs.

Participant age was roughly 18 to 95 years, and participants resided in about two dozen US areas. How the authors handled the data: Amplified reference gene primers provided the basis for estimating nucleated cell counts. Using immunoSEQ multiplex PCR, the repertoire was profiled, and TCRdb retains in-frame clones only, with some absent. V, J and clone size reflect that table, while D and trimming were determined from the DNA. The sample has 400,000 to 550,000 clones, about 90% seen once; the top ten hold about 2.1%. This receptor was taken from a woman between 18 and 30 years old with acute COVID-19. Specimen: PBMCs or T cells enriched from blood (not recorded which).

CDR3 in amino acids: CASNSPGNQPQHF. For the CDR3, the DNA is TGTGCCAGCAATTCCCCCGGGAATCAGCCCCAGCATTTT. The chain combines TRBV28 with TRBJ1-5; D gene unclear. Trimming took off 7 bases at V and 4 bases at J, with 11 bases between the two ends. Germline V gene sequence: CDR1 MDHEN, CDR2 SYDVKM. CDR3 length: 13 residues.